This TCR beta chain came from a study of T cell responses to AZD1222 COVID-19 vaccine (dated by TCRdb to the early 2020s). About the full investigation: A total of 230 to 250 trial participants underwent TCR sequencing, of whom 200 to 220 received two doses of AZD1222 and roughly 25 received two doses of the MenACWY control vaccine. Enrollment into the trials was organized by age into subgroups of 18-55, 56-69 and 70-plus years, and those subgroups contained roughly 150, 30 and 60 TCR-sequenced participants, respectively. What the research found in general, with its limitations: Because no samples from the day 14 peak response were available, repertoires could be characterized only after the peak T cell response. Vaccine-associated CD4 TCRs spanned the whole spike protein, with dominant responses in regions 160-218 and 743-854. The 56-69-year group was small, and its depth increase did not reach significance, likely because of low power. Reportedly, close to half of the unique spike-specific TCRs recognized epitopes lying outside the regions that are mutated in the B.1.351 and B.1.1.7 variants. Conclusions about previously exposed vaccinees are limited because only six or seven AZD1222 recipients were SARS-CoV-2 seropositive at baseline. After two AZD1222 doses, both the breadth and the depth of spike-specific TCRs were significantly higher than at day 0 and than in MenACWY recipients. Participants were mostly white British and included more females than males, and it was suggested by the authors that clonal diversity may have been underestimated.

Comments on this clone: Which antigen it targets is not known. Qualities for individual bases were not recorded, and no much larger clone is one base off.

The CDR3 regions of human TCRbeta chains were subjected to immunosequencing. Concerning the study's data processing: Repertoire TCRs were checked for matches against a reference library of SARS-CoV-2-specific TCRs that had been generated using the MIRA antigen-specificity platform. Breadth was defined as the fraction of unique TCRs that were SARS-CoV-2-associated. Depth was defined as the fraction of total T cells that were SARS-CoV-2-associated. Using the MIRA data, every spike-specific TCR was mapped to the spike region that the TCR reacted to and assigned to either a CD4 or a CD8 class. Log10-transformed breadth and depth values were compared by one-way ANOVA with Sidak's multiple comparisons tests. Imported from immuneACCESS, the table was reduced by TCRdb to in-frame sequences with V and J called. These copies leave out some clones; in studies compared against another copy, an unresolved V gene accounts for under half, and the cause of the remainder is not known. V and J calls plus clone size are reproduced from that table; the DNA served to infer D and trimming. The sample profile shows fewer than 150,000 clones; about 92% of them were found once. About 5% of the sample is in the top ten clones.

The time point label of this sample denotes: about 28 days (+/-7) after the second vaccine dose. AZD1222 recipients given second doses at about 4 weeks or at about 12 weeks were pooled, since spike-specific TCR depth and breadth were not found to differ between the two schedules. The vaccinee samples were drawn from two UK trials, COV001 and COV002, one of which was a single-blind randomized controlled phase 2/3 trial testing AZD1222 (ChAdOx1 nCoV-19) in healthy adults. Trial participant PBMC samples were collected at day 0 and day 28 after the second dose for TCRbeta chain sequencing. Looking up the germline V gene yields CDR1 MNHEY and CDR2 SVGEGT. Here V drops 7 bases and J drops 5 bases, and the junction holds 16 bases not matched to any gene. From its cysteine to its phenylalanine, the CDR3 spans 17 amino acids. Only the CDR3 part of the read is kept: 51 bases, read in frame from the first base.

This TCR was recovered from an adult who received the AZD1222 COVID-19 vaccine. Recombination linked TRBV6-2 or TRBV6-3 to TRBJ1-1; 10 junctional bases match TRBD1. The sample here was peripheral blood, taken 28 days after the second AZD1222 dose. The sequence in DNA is TGTGCCAGCACCCCGGGACAGGGGTCCGGTTTTGCGACTGAAGCTTTCTTT. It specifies CASTPGQGSGFATEAFF.